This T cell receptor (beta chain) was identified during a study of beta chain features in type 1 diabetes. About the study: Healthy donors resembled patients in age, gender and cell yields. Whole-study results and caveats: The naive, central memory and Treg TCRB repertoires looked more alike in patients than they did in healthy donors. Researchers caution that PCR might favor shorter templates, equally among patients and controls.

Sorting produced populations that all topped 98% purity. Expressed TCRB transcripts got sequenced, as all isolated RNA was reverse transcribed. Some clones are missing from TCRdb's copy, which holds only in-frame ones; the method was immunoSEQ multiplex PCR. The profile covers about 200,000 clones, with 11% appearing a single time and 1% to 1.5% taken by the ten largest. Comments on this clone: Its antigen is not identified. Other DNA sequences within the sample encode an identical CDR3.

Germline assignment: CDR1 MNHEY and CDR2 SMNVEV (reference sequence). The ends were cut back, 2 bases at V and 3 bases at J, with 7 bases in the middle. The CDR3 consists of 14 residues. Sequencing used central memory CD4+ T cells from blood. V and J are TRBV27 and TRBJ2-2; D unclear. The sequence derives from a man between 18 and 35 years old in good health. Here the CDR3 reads CASSLDLYTGELFF. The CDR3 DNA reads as TGTGCCAGCAGTTTAGACTTGTACACCGGGGAGCTGTTTTTT.